This TCR beta chain was retrieved from a study of OX40 agonist ivuxolimab in advanced cancers. Across the study: Patients in dose escalation had liver, melanoma, kidney or head and neck cancers.

The data were produced by immunoSEQ multiplex PCR, yet TCRdb's version contains in-frame clones alone and is incomplete. The profile shows tens of thousands of clones, roughly 83% of them singletons. The CDR3 is made up of 15 amino acids. Per germline, CDR1 MGHRA and CDR2 YSYEKL. V was shortened by 0 bases and J by 6 bases, with 13 bases between the two germline ends. The receptor comes from an adult with an advanced solid tumor such as melanoma, head and neck, liver or kidney cancer. The sample here was CD4+ or CD8+ T cells sorted from blood, taken in a trial of the OX40 agonist ivuxolimab. The chain recombines TRBV4-1 with TRBJ2-3, with a possible D match to TRBD2 (5 bases). The CDR3 loop reads CASSQEGGRMDTQYF. CDR3 bases: TGCGCCAGCAGCCAAGAAGGAGGAAGGATGGATACGCAGTATTTT.